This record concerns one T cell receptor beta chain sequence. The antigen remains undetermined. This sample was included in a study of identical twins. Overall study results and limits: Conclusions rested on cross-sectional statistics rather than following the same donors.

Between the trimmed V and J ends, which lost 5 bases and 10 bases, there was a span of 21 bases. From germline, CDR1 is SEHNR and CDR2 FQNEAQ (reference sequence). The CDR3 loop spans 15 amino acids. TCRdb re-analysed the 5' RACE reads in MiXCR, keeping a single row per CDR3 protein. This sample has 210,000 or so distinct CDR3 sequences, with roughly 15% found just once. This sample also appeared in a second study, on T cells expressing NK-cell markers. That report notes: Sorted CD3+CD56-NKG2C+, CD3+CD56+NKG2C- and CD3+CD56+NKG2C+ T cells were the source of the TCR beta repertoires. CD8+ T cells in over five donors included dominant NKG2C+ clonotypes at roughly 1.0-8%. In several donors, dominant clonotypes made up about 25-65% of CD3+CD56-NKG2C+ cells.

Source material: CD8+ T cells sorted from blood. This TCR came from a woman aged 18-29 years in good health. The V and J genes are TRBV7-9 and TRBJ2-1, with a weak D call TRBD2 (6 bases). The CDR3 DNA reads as TGTGCCAGCAGCCCCCCGCGGAGGGTACCCCACGAGCAGTTCTTC. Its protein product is CASSPPRRVPHEQFF.